These 20 T cell receptor beta chains came from one sample sequenced in a study of CXCR4 blockade with PD-1 therapy in pancreatic cancer. Sequencing was performed with immunoSEQ multiplex PCR; in TCRdb, only in-frame clones are kept and a portion is missing. The data contain about 2,600 clones, roughly two fifths of them singletons. The sample taken for sequencing was tumor tissue. The receptors were gathered from a human donor with pancreatic ductal adenocarcinoma.

The gene calls are TRBV19 and TRBJ1-1, with D maybe TRBD1 (6 bases). The V gene lost 5 bases and the J gene lost 4 bases, with 11 bases spanning the gap. The CDR3 has 13 residues. CDR1 LNHDA and CDR2 SQIVND come from the germline V gene (reference sequence). The CDR3 here is CASSRGGGTEAFF. CDR3 coding DNA: TGTGCCAGTAGTCGAGGGGGAGGCACTGAAGCTTTCTTT.

The chain joins TRBV28 to TRBJ2-7; 8 nucleotides agree with TRBD1. The germline V gene has CDR1 MDHEN and CDR2 SYDVKM. V lost 5 bases, J lost 8 bases, and 11 bases stayed unmatched. The CDR3 is 14 residues long. CDR3 loop: CASSKPGQATKQYF. DNA of the CDR3: TGTGCCAGCAGTAAACCGGGACAGGCTACGAAGCAGTACTTC. The entire variable domain, with the rest obtained from reference TRBV28 and TRBJ2-7, is as follows: DVKVTQSSRYLVKRTGEKVFLECVQDMDHENMFWYRQDPGLGLRLIYFSYDVKMKEKGDIPEGYSVSREKKERFSLILESASTNQTSMYLCASSKPGQATKQYFGPGTRLTVT.

The chain is built from TRBV28 and TRBJ2-5, with TRBD1 matching 7 bases. This CDR3 region has 13 residues. V shed 5 bases and J 4 bases; nucleotides not matched to a gene: 4. Germline assignment: CDR1 MDHEN and CDR2 SYDVKM. In DNA form, the CDR3 reads TGTGCCAGCAGTCTCCGGGACAGAGAGACCCAGTACTTC. The encoded protein is CASSLRDRETQYF.

This clone is deemed medium-sized. V is TRBV6-8 and J is TRBJ2-5, with 7 bases fitting TRBD2. The ends lost 2 bases at V and 5 bases at J; junction bases unmatched: 8. This CDR3 spans 15 amino acids. Germline V lookup: CDR1 MNHGY, CDR2 SAAAGT. The DNA of the CDR3 is TGTGCCAGCAGTTACGCGGCGGGGGACTTGGAGACCCAGTACTTC. Translation: CASSYAAGDLETQYF.

The CDR3 DNA sequence: TGTGCCAGCAGCCCGCTGTGGGGGGTTTACTATGGCTACACCTTC. As protein: CASSPLWGVYYGYTF. The V gene is TRBV11-3, the J gene TRBJ1-2; weak D call: TRBD1 (5 bases). Per the germline V gene, CDR1 is SGHNT and CDR2 is YENEEA. The CDR3 has 15 amino acids. With 5 bases removed from V and 3 bases from J, the gap between germline ends came to 16 bases.

A word on this clone: One or more nucleotides could not be called with certainty, so the encoded amino acid is given as X. The chain is built from TRBV29-1 and TRBJ2-3; TRBD1 is a possible D gene (7 bases). The CDR3 is made up of 14 amino acids. V was cut by 7 bases and J by 5 bases, with 19 bases left in between. The V gene's germline CDR1 is SQVTM and CDR2 ANQGSEA. CDR3 amino acids: CSARXSRGEDTQYF. In DNA, the CDR3 is TGCAGCGCCAGAARGTCCAGGGGGGAAGATACGCAGTATTTT.

Only one count was recorded for this clone. The J gene is TRBJ2-7, the V gene TRBV29-1, with TRBD1 identical over 7 bases. This CDR3 has 16 residues. Germline CDR1 and CDR2: SQVTM and ANQGSEA. J was trimmed by 1 base and V by 3 bases; bases with no gene match: 12. Here the CDR3 DNA reads TGCAGCGTTGAGAGCACCAGGACAGGTGGTTCCTACGAGCAGTACTTC. As protein: CSVESTRTGGSYEQYF.

J is TRBJ2-7 and V is TRBV29-1, with D hard to call. V lost 1 base and J lost 3, with 4 bases in between. The CDR3 length is 11 residues. Looked up from germline, CDR1 is SQVTM and CDR2 is ANQGSEA. CDR3 DNA sequence: TGCAGCGTTGAAGGGGGCTACGAGCAGTACTTC. It specifies CSVEGGYEQYF.

The gene calls are TRBV6-8 and TRBJ2-7; 9 bases are shared with TRBD2. CDR3 length equals 14 residues. Trimming removed 10 bases from V and 5 bases from J; junction bases left unmatched: 12. Germline V gives CDR1 MNHGY, CDR2 SAAAGT. CDR3 residues: CAISSGNLRNEQYF. Written as DNA, the CDR3 is TGTGCCATCTCTAGCGGGAACCTTCGCAACGAGCAGTACTTC.

This clone was seen once. The chain is built from TRBV15 and TRBJ2-5, with TRBD2 matching 7 bases. V shed 1 base, J shed 1 base, and the junction held 3 bases outside the gene matches. The CDR3 is 15 residues long. Germline CDR1 reads LNHNV; CDR2 reads YYDKDF (reference sequence). CDR3: CATSRALASQETQYF. CDR3 sequence (DNA): TGTGCCACCAGCAGAGCACTAGCGTCCCAAGAGACCCAGTACTTC.

V and J are TRBV7-1 and TRBJ2-1, with D perhaps given as TRBD1 or TRBD2 (5 bases each). TRBV7-1 is designated an ORF whose function remains uncertain. This CDR3 is built from 16 residues. Trimming cost V 7 bases and J 3 bases, with 19 bases left between them. In nucleotides, the CDR3 is TGTGCCAGCACCGATCCGGGGCGGGTCGGCTACAATGAGCAGTTCTTC. It encodes CASTDPGRVGYNEQFF.

The sample holds a few counts of this clone. The CDR3 loop reads CASSITPEDEQYF. The CDR3 DNA is TGTGCCAGTAGTATTACCCCCGAGGACGAGCAGTACTTC. The rearrangement links TRBV19 to TRBJ2-7; D gene uncertain. Per the germline V gene, CDR1 is LNHDA and CDR2 is SQIVND (reference sequence). Trimming took off 3 bases at V and 5 bases at J, with 11 bases between the two ends. The CDR3 spans 13 residues.

This clone has more than one count but fewer than ten. V is TRBV30 and J is TRBJ2-5; weak D call: TRBD1 (6 bases). The germline CDR1 and CDR2 sequences are GTSNPN and SVGIG (reference sequence). The CDR3 runs to 16 residues. V was shortened by 5 bases and J by 2 bases, with 21 bases between the two germline ends. This CDR3 reads CAWGQKGHPRQETQYF. In DNA form, the CDR3 reads TGTGCCTGGGGTCAAAAGGGACACCCGCGGCAAGAGACCCAGTACTTC.

The chain employs TRBV29-1 and TRBJ1-3; a weak D match, TRBD1 (6 bases). CDR1 SQVTM and CDR2 ANQGSEA come from the germline V gene. The CDR3 is 13 residues long. V lost 7 bases to trimming and J lost 4 bases, with 14 bases between them. This CDR3 reads CSAGGGEGNTIYF. CDR3 nucleotide sequence: TGCAGCGCCGGAGGGGGGGAAGGAAACACCATATATTTT.

The V and J genes are TRBV29-1 and TRBJ2-3; the D is unclear. The CDR3 runs to 12 residues. Trimming removed 3 bases at V and 3 bases at J, with 7 bases between. The germline V gene has CDR1 SQVTM and CDR2 ANQGSEA. CDR3: CSVDGVTDTQYF. In DNA form, the CDR3 reads TGCAGCGTTGATGGGGTGACAGATACGCAGTATTTT.

J is TRBJ2-7 and V is TRBV9, with D possibly TRBD2 on 6 matching bases. The germline CDR1 and CDR2 sequences are SGDLS and YYNGEE. Trimming took 5 bases from V and 3 from J, leaving 18 bases between them. CDR3 length equals 15 residues. CDR3 DNA: TGTGCCAGCAGTGACCTTGCGGGGCAGAGCTACGAGCAGTACTTC. It codes for CASSDLAGQSYEQYF.

The table lists this clone with a few counts. The chain joins TRBV29-1 to TRBJ2-3; D not certain. Germline lookup yields CDR1 SQVTM and CDR2 ANQGSEA. Trimming stripped 8 bases from V and 1 base from J, with 10 bases between. The CDR3 length is 12 residues. The CDR3 coding sequence is TGCAGCTCGGACGTCCGCACAGATACGCAGTATTTT. Translation gives CSSDVRTDTQYF.

CDR3 nucleotide sequence: TGTGCCAGTAGCGGGACAGGGAGGGGTAACACTGAAGCTTTCTTT. Its protein is CASSGTGRGNTEAFF. The gene calls are TRBV19 and TRBJ1-1; 9 bases align to TRBD1. The CDR3 length is 15 residues. V lost 6 bases to trimming and J lost 2 bases; unmatched junction nucleotides: 7. Germline V gene sequence: CDR1 LNHDA, CDR2 SQIVND (reference sequence).

The J gene is TRBJ2-7, the V gene TRBV28; the D gene is possibly TRBD1 (6 bases). The CDR3 length is 14 residues. Trimming took off 6 bases at V and 4 bases at J, with 16 bases between the two ends. The germline V gene has CDR1 MDHEN and CDR2 SYDVKM. The DNA of the CDR3 is TGTGCCAGCAGAAACCAGGGGCAGGGATACGAGCAGTACTTC. As protein: CASRNQGQGYEQYF.

The rearrangement joins TRBV30 to TRBJ1-4; TRBD1 is a possible D gene (6 bases). V lost 0 bases and J lost 6, with 14 bases in between. CDR3 length: 15 amino acids. Germline V gene data show CDR1 as GTSNPN and CDR2 as SVGIG (reference sequence). The CDR3 DNA is TGTGCCTGGAGTGTAGGGGCAGGGGCAGATGAAAAACTGTTTTTT. It encodes CAWSVGAGADEKLFF.